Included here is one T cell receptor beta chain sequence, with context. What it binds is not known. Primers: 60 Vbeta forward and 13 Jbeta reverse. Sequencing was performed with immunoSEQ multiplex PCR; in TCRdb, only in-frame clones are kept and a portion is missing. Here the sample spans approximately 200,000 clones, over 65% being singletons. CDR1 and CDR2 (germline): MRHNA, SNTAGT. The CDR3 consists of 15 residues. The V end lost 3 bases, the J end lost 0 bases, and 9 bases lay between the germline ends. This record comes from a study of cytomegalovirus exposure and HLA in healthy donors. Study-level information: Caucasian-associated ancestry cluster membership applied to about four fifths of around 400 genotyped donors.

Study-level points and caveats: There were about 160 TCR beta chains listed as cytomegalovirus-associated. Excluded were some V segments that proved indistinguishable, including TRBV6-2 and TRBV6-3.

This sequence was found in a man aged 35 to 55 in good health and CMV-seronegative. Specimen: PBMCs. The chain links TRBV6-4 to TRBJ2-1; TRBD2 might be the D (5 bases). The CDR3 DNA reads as TGTGCCAGCAGTGAACGAGGGAGCTCCTACAATGAGCAGTTCTTC. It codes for CASSERGSSYNEQFF.